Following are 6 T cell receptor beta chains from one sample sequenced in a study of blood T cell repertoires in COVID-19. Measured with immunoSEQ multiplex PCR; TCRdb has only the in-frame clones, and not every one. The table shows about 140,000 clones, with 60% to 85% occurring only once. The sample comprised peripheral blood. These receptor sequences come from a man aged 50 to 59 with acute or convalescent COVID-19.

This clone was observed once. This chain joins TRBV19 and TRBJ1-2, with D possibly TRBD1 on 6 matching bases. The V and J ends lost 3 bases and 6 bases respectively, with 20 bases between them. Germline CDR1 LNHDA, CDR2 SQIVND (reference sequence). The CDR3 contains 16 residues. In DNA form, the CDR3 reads TGTGCCAGTAGTATGTGGGAAGACAGGTCCATCCATGGCTACACCTTC. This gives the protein CASSMWEDRSIHGYTF.

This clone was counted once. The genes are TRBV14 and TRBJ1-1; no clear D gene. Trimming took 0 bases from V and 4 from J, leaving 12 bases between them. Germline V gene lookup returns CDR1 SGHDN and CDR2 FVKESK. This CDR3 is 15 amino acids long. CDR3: CASSQDLNPSTEAFF. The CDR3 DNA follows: TGTGCCAGCAGCCAAGATTTGAATCCCAGCACTGAAGCTTTCTTT.

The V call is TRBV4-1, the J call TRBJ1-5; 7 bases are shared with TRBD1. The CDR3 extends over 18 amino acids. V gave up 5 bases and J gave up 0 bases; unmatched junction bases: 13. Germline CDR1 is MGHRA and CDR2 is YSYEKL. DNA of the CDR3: TGCGCCAGCAGCACTCCGACAGGGACCCTTTATAGCAATCAGCCCCAGCATTTT. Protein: CASSTPTGTLYSNQPQHF.

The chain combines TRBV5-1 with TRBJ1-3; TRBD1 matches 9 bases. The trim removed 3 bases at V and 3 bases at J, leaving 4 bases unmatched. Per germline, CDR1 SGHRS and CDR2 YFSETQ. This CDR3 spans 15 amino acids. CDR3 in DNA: TGCGCCAGCAGCTCGGGACAGGGCTTTGGAAACACCATATATTTT. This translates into CASSSGQGFGNTIYF.

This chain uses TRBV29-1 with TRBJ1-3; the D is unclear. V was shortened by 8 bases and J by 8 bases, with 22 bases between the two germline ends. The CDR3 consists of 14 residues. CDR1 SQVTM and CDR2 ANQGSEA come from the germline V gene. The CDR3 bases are TGCAGCTCCAAAAGCCCGCCCTCGGGTGACACCATATATTTT. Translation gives CSSKSPPSGDTIYF.

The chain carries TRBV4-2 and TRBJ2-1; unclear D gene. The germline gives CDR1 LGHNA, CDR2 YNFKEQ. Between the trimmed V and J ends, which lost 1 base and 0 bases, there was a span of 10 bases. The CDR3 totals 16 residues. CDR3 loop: CASSQGVAFSYNEQFF. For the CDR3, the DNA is TGTGCCAGCAGCCAAGGTGTGGCTTTCTCCTACAATGAGCAGTTCTTC.